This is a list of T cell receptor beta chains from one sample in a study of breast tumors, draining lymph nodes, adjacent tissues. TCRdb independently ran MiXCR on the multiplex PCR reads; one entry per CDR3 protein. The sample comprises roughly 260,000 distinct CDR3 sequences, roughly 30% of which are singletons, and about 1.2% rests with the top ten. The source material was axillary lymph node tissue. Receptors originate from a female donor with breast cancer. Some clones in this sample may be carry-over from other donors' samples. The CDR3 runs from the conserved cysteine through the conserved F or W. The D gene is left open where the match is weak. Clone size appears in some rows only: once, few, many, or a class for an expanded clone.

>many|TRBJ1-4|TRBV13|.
CASSKRTDPPEKLFF
TGTGCCAGCAGCAAAAGGACAGACCCACCGGAAAAACTGTTTTTT
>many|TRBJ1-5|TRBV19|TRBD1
CASSLTGGAAQPQHF
TGTGCCAGTAGTCTGACAGGGGGCGCGGCGCAGCCCCAGCATTTT
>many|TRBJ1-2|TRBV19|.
CASSMQGILNYGYTF
TGTGCCAGTAGTATGCAGGGGATATTGAACTATGGCTACACCTTC
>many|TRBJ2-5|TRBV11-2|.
CASSFRRVGHETQYF
TGTGCCAGCAGCTTTCGGCGGGTAGGACACGAGACCCAGTACTTC
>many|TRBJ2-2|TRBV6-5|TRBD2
CASRQSGTSRPGELFF
TGTGCCAGCAGACAGTCCGGGACTAGCCGTCCCGGGGAGCTGTTTTTT
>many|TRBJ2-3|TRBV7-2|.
CASSLRGVNTDTQYF
TGTGCCAGCAGCTTACGGGGAGTCAACACAGATACGCAGTATTTT
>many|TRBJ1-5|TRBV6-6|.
CASNPINQPQHF
TGTGCCAGCAACCCAATCAATCAGCCCCAGCATTTT
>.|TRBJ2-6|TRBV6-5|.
CASRHLPEPGANVLTF
TGTGCCAGCAGACACTTGCCTGAACCTGGGGCCAACGTCCTGACTTTC
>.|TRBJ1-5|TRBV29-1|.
CSGGKDVNQPQHF
TGCAGCGGGGGAAAAGATGTCAATCAGCCCCAGCATTTT
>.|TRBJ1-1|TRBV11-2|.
CASSTQLTGMGTEAFF
TGTGCCAGCAGCACCCAACTTACAGGGATGGGCACTGAAGCTTTCTTT
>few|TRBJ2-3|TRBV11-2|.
CASSLGYVTGEADTQYF
TGTGCCAGCAGCTTAGGCTACGTCACAGGGGAGGCAGATACGCAGTATTTT
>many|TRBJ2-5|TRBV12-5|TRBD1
CASGLGQGAKQETQYF
TGTGCTAGTGGTTTGGGGCAGGGGGCGAAGCAAGAGACCCAGTACTTC
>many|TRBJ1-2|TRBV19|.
CASSTTGKDYGYTF
TGTGCCAGTAGTACAACAGGGAAGGACTATGGCTACACCTTC
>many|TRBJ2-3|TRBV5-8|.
CASSHGLRTDTQYF
TGTGCCAGCAGTCACGGACTTCGCACAGATACGCAGTATTTT
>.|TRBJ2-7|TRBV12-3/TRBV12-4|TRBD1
CASSVRTGTYEQYF
TGTGCCAGCAGTGTACGGACAGGGACGTACGAGCAGTACTTC
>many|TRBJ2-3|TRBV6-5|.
CASSFGTTTDTQYF
TGTGCCAGCAGTTTCGGGACAACCACAGATACGCAGTATTTT
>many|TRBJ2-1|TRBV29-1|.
CSVVRTVGYNEQFF
TGCAGCGTTGTGAGGACCGTTGGATACAATGAGCAGTTCTTC
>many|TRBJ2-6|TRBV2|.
CASNRDRSGANVLTF
TGTGCCAGCAACCGCGACAGGTCTGGGGCCAACGTCCTGACTTTC
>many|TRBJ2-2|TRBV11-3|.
CASSRPLGELFF
TGTGCCAGCAGCCGCCCGCTAGGGGAGCTGTTTTTT
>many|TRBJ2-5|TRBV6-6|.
CASSHRQETQYF
TGTGCCAGCAGTCACCGGCAAGAGACCCAGTACTTC
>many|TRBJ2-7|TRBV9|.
CASSFRGGAGYEQYF
TGTGCCAGCAGCTTCCGCGGGGGCGCCGGTTACGAGCAGTACTTC
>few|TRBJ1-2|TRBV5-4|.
CASAPDWTYGYTF
TGTGCCAGCGCGCCAGATTGGACCTATGGCTACACCTTC
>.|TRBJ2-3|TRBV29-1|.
CSLVGTLETDTQYF
TGCAGCTTAGTGGGCACACTCGAAACAGATACGCAGTATTTT
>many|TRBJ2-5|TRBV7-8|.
CASSLGVQETQYF
TGTGCCAGCAGCTTGGGGGTCCAAGAGACCCAGTACTTC
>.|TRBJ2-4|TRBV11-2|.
CASSLGLGVAKNIQYF
TGTGCCAGCAGCTTAGGTCTGGGTGTTGCCAAAAACATTCAGTACTTC
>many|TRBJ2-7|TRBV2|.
CASRGQGGGEQYF
TGTGCCAGCAGAGGGCAGGGTGGAGGCGAGCAGTACTTC
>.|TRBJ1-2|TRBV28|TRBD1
CASRDRGLLNYGYTF
TGTGCCAGCAGAGACAGGGGCCTCCTTAACTATGGCTACACCTTC
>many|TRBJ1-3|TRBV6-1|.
CASRRDQEYRNTIYF
TGTGCCAGCAGGAGAGACCAGGAATATAGAAACACCATATATTTT
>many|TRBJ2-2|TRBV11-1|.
CASSLNANTGELFF
TGTGCCAGCAGCTTAAACGCGAACACCGGGGAGCTGTTTTTT
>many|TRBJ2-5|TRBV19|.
CASRWGRGETQYF
TGTGCCAGTAGGTGGGGGCGCGGGGAGACCCAGTACTTC
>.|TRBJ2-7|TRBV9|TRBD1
CASNVGLENRGISYEQYF
TGTGCCAGCAATGTAGGACTGGAAAACAGGGGGATCTCCTACGAGCAGTACTTC
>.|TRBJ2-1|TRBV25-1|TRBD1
CASSRTGVSGSYNEQFF
TGTGCCAGCAGTCGGACAGGGGTTAGCGGGTCCTACAATGAGCAGTTCTTC
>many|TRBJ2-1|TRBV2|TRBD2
CAGSGSRENEQFF
TGTGCCGGCAGCGGGAGTCGAGAGAATGAGCAGTTCTTC
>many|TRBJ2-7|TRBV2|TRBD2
CASRVLAAYEQYF
TGTGCCAGCAGAGTACTAGCGGCCTACGAGCAGTACTTC
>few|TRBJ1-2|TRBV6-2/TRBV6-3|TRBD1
CASSANPQGGYGYTF
TGTGCCAGCAGTGCCAACCCCCAGGGGGGGTATGGCTACACCTTC
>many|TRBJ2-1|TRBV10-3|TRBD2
CAISLAGGGSYNEQFF
TGTGCCATCAGTTTGGCGGGAGGGGGCTCCTACAATGAGCAGTTCTTC
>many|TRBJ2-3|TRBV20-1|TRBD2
CSGKTSGSDTQYF
TGCAGTGGGAAGACTAGCGGGAGTGATACGCAGTATTTT
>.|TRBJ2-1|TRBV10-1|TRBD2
CASSEGTSGRRDEQFF
TGCGCCAGCAGTGAGGGGACTAGCGGGAGGAGGGATGAGCAGTTCTTC
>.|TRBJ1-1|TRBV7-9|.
CASSPKGGTEAFF
TGTGCCAGCAGCCCTAAGGGGGGCACTGAAGCTTTCTTT
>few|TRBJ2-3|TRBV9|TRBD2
CASSLLAGVGTDTQYF
TGTGCCAGCAGTTTATTAGCGGGGGTCGGGACAGATACGCAGTATTTT
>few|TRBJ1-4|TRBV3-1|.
CASSQDLVMSELFF
TGTGCCAGCAGCCAAGATCTGGTAATGAGTGAACTGTTTTTT
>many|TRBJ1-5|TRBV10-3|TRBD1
CACTGGIDQPQHF
TGTGCCTGTACAGGGGGGATTGATCAGCCCCAGCATTTT
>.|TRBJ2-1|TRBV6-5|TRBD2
CASSYSTSSLTSGRAEQFF
TGTGCCAGCAGTTACTCGACGTCATCTCTAACTAGCGGGAGGGCCGAGCAGTTCTTC
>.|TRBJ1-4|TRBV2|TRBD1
CASRDFQGGEKLFF
TGTGCCAGCAGAGATTTCCAGGGGGGTGAAAAACTGTTTTTT
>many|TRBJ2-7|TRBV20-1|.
CSARDRLNYEQYF
TGCAGTGCTAGAGATAGACTTAACTACGAGCAGTACTTC
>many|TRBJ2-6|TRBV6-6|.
CASRPGASGANVLTF
TGTGCCAGCAGGCCCGGGGCGTCTGGGGCCAACGTCCTGACTTTC
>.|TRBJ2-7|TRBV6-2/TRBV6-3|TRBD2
CASSYALLAGEQYF
TGTGCCAGCAGTTATGCACTACTAGCGGGAGAGCAGTACTTC
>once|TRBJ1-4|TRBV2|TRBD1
CASSERFGWQGGKLFF
TGTGCCAGCAGTGAGAGGTTCGGTTGGCAGGGGGGAAAACTGTTTTTT
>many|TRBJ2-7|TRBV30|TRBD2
CAWSPSGSRQYF
TGTGCCTGGAGCCCTAGCGGGAGTAGGCAGTACTTC
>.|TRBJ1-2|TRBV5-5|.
CASSLGRGDNYGYTF
TGTGCCAGCAGCTTGGGCCGGGGAGATAACTATGGCTACACCTTC
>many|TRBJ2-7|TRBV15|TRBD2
CATSRTSGSIYEQYF
TGTGCCACCAGCAGAACTAGCGGGAGCATCTACGAGCAGTACTTC
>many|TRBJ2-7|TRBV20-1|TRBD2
CSAKAGGPFEQYF
TGCAGTGCTAAAGCGGGAGGGCCGTTTGAGCAGTACTTC
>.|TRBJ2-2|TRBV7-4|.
CASSLYQVGELFF
TGTGCCAGCAGCTTATATCAGGTCGGGGAGCTGTTTTTT
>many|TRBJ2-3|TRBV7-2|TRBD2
CASSLLAGLSDTQYF
TGTGCCAGCAGCTTATTAGCGGGGCTTTCAGATACGCAGTATTTT